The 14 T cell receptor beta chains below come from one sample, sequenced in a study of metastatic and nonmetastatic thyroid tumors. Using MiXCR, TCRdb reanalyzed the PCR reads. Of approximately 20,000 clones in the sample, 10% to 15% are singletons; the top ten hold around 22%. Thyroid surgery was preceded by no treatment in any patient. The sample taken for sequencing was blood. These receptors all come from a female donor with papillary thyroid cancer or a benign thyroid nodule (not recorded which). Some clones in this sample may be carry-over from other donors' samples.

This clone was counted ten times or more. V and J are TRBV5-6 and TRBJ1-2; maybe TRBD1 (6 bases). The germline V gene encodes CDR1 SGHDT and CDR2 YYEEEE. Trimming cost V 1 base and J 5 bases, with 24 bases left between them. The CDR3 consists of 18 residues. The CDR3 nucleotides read TGTGCCAGCAGCTTGAGGGGGGCGGGGCGAGTCTTAGAATATGGCTACACCTTC. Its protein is CASSLRGAGRVLEYGYTF.

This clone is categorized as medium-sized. The CDR3 DNA reads TGTGCCAGCGGCGGGTCGGGACAGGGACCAAGAAACTATGGCTACACCTTC. Its protein is CASGGSGQGPRNYGYTF. The chain has TRBV27 and TRBJ1-2, with TRBD1 identical over 9 bases. CDR3 length: 17 amino acids. J was trimmed by 2 bases and V by 8 bases; bases with no gene match: 15. CDR1 is MNHEY, CDR2 SMNVEV, per germline (reference sequence).

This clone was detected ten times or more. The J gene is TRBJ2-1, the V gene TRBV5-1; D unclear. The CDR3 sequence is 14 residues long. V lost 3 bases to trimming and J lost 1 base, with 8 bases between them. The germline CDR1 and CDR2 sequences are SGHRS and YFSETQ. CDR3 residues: CASSSRRSYNEQFF. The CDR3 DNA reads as TGCGCCAGCAGCTCTCGTCGTTCCTACAATGAGCAGTTCTTC. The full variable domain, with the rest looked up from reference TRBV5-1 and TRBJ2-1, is KAGVTQTPRYLIKTRGQQVTLSCSPISGHRSVSWYQQTPGQGLQFLFEYFSETQRNKGNFPGRFSGRQFSNSRSEMNVSTLELGDSALYLCASSSRRSYNEQFFGPGTRLTVL.

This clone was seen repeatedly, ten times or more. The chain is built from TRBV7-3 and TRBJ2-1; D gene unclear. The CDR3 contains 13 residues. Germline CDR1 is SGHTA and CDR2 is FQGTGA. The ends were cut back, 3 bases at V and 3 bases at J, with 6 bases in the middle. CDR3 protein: CASSFGVYNEQFF. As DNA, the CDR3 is TGTGCCAGCAGCTTCGGTGTCTACAATGAGCAGTTCTTC.

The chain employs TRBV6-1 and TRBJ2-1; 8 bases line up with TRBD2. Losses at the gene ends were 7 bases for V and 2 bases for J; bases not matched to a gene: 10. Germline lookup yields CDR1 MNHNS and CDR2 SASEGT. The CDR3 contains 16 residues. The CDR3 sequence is CASTISGERAYNEQFF. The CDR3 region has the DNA TGTGCCAGCACCATTAGCGGGGAGAGGGCCTACAATGAGCAGTTCTTC.

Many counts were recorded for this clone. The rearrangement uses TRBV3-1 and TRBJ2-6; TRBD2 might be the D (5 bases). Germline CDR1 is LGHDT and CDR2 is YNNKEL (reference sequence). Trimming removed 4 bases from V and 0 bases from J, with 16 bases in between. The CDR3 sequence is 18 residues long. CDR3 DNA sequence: TGTGCCAGCAGCCCTTCACAAGGGAGTTTCTCTGGGGCCAACGTCCTGACTTTC. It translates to CASSPSQGSFSGANVLTF.

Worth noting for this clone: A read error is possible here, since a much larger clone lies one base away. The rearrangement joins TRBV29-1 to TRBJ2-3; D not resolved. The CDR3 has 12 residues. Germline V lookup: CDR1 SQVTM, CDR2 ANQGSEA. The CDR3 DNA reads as TGCAGCGTCGACTTGGGCACATATACGCAGTATTTT. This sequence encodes CSVDLGTYTQYF.

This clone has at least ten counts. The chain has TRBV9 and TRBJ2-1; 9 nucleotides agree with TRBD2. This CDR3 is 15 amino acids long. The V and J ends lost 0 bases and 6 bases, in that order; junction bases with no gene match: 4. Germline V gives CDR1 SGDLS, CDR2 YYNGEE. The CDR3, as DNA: TGTGCCAGCAGCGTAGGCGGGGGGGCATCCAATGAGCAGTTCTTC. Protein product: CASSVGGGASNEQFF.

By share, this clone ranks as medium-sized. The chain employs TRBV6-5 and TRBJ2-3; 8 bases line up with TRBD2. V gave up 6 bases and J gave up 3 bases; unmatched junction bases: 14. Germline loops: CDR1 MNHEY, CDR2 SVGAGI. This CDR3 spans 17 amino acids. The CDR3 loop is CASSRLAGVVATDTQYF. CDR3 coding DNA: TGTGCCAGCAGCCGGCTAGCGGGCGTGGTAGCAACAGATACGCAGTATTTT.

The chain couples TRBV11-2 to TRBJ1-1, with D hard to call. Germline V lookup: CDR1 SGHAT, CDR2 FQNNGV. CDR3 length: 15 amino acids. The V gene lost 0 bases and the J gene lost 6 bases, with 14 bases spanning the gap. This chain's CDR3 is CASSLDRAQVPEAFF. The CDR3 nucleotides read TGTGCCAGCAGCTTAGATCGGGCTCAGGTCCCTGAAGCTTTCTTT.

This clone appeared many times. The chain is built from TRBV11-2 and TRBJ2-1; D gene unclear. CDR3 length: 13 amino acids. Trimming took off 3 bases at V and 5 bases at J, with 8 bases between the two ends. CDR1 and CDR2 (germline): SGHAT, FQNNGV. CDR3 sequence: CASSFSRNNEQFF. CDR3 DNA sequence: TGTGCCAGCAGCTTTTCACGGAACAATGAGCAGTTCTTC. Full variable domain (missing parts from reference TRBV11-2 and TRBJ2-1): EAGVAQSPRYKIIEKRQSVAFWCNPISGHATLYWYQQILGQGPKLLIQFQNNGVVDDSQLPKDRFSAERLKGVDSTLKIQPAKLEDSAVYLCASSFSRNNEQFFGPGTRLTVL.

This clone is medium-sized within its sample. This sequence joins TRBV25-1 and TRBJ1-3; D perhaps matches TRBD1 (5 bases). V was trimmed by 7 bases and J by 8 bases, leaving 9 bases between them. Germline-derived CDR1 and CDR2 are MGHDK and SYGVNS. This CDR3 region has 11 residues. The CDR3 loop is CASTPGDTIYF. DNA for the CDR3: TGTGCCAGCACCCCGGGGGACACCATATATTTT.

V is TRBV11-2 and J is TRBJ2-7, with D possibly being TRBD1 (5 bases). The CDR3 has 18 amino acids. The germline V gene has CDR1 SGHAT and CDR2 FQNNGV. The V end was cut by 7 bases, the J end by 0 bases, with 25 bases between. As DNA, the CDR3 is TGTGCCAGCATCCCTGTTTGGGAACAGGTATTTAGCTCCTACGAGCAGTACTTC. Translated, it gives CASIPVWEQVFSSYEQYF.

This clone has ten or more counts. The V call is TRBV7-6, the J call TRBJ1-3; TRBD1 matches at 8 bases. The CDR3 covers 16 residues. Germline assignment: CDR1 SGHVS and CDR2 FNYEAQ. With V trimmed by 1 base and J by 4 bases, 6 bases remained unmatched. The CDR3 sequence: CASSLEQGASGNTIYF. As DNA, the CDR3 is TGTGCCAGCAGCTTAGAGCAGGGGGCCTCAGGAAACACCATATATTTT. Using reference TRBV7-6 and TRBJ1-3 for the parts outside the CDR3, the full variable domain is GAGVSQSPRYKVTKRGQDVALRCDPISGHVSLYWYRQALGQGPEFLTYFNYEAQQDKSGLPNDRFSAERPEGSISTLTIQRTEQRDSAMYRCASSLEQGASGNTIYFGEGSWLTVV.